This passage covers 22 T cell receptor beta chains from one sample sequenced in a study of sequential checkpoint blockade in melanoma. TCRdb keeps only in-frame clones here, not all; method: immunoSEQ multiplex PCR. The data contain around 15,000 clones, about 55% of them seen just once; the ten biggest clones take up about 16%. As for treatment: randomized to nivolumab then ipilimumab (arm A) or the reverse (arm B). Sequencing was performed on CD8+ T cells sorted from blood (inferred from file names), taken from a patient given nivolumab and ipilimumab in sequence. The receptors here all came from a human donor with melanoma.

This clone was found a few times. The rearrangement joins TRBV11-3 to TRBJ2-1; 7 bases fit TRBD2. The V segment lost 1 base and the J segment 6 bases; nucleotides outside the gene matches: 12. The CDR3 extends over 17 amino acids. CDR1 is SGHNT and CDR2 is YENEEA in the germline V gene. The DNA for the CDR3 is TGTGCCAGCAGCTTAGTCCCCGCTAGCGGTTTATGCAATGAGCAGTTCTTC. This sequence encodes CASSLVPASGLCNEQFF.

This chain uses TRBV2 with TRBJ2-2, with D possibly matching TRBD2 (5 bases). The V gene's germline CDR1 is SNHLY and CDR2 FYNNEI. Trimming shortened V by 5 bases and J by 8 bases, and 12 bases separated the two germline ends. This CDR3 comprises 13 residues. CDR3 sequence reads: CASSISAGGELFF. CDR3 sequence (DNA): TGTGCCAGCAGTATTAGTGCGGGTGGGGAGCTGTTTTTT.

J is TRBJ2-7 and V is TRBV6-5; no reliable D call. V lost 2 bases and J lost 2, with 7 bases in between. This CDR3 is 13 amino acids long. Germline assignment: CDR1 MNHEY and CDR2 SVGAGI. CDR3 sequence: CASSYGPTYEQYF. The DNA for the CDR3 is TGTGCCAGCAGTTACGGCCCGACCTACGAGCAGTACTTC.

This clone was counted a few times. The J gene is TRBJ2-3, the V gene TRBV27; 9 bases fit TRBD2. The V gene end was trimmed by 3 bases and the J gene end by 2 bases; junction bases not matched to a gene: 6. The CDR3 runs to 16 residues. Germline V lookup: CDR1 MNHEY, CDR2 SMNVEV (reference sequence). The CDR3 bases are TGTGCCAGCAGTTTGGCGGGGGGGTTTACCACAGATACGCAGTATTTT. Its translation: CASSLAGGFTTDTQYF.

A note on this clone: The DNA is left out, because the CDR3 cannot be placed on it with certainty; the CDR3 is given as TCRdb lists it. The chain employs TRBV6-1 and TRBJ1-1; TRBD1 was called by the table and not checked on the DNA. With termini counted, the CDR3 has 13 amino acids. The V gene's germline CDR1 is MNHNS and CDR2 SASEGT. Here the CDR3 reads CASILDRGTEAFF.

The chain carries TRBV7-2 and TRBJ2-7; 10 positions agree with TRBD2. CDR1 SGHTA and CDR2 FQGNSA come from the germline V gene. The V and J ends lost 0 bases and 7 bases, in that order; junction bases with no gene match: 9. The CDR3 spans 16 residues. This chain's CDR3 is CASSLAGSGRAQEQYF. In nucleotides, the CDR3 is TGTGCCAGCAGCTTAGCCGGCAGCGGGAGGGCACAAGAGCAGTACTTC.

The V gene is TRBV7-9, the J gene TRBJ2-1; no clear D. The CDR3 loop spans 15 amino acids. V was pared by 2 bases and J by 5 bases, with 13 bases between. CDR1 and CDR2 (germline): SEHNR, FQNEAQ (reference sequence). CDR3 DNA sequence: TGTGCCAGCAGCTTAAATTACGCCCAGAACAATGAGCAGTTCTTC. It encodes CASSLNYAQNNEQFF.

To note about this clone: The sample carries other DNA sequences with the same CDR3. The CDR3 nucleotides are TGTGCCAGCAGTGAGACTAGCGAGAGTTACGAGCAGTACTTC. This gives the protein CASSETSESYEQYF. The V gene is TRBV6-1, the J gene TRBJ2-7, with 8 bases fitting TRBD2. V gave up 3 bases and J gave up 4 bases; unmatched junction bases: 5. The CDR3 consists of 14 residues. Germline assignment: CDR1 MNHNS and CDR2 SASEGT.

This clone is a singleton in its sample. The rearrangement links TRBV27 to TRBJ2-5, with D possibly TRBD1 on 5 matching bases. The germline V and J ends were trimmed by 2 bases and 4 bases, with 17 bases remaining between them. The CDR3 length is 16 residues. CDR1 is MNHEY and CDR2 is SMNVEV in the germline V gene (reference sequence). The CDR3 DNA reads TGTGCCAGCAGTTTAGTAGGCAGGGTCGGTCTAGAGACCCAGTACTTC. Translated: CASSLVGRVGLETQYF.

This chain connects TRBV13 to TRBJ2-2; TRBD2 aligns across 7 bases. The CDR3 is 16 residues long. Losses at the gene ends were 8 bases for V and 7 bases for J; bases not matched to a gene: 16. Germline V gives CDR1 PRHDT, CDR2 FYEKMQ (reference sequence). CDR3 sequence (DNA): TGTGCCAGCGAACAAAGCGGGATAAGGAAAGGCGGGGAGCTGTTTTTT. Translated, it gives CASEQSGIRKGGELFF.

The table lists this clone with a count of one. This CDR3 reads CASSPTGGNSPLHF. CDR3 in DNA: TGTGCCAGCAGTCCCACAGGGGGAAATTCACCCCTCCACTTT. The chain uses TRBV27 and TRBJ1-6, with 8 bases matching TRBD1. Germline CDR1 is MNHEY and CDR2 is SMNVEV (reference sequence). The CDR3 is 14 residues long. V was clipped by 5 bases and J by 7 bases; unmatched bases: 4.

This clone was counted a few times. One junction end disagrees with the germline gene, perhaps due to a read error. The V and J genes are TRBV6-6 and TRBJ1-1; a possible D gene is TRBD1 (5 bases). The CDR3 is made up of 16 amino acids. The germline CDR1 and CDR2 sequences are MNHNY and SVGAGI (reference sequence). CDR3 residues: CASRYFGQGGDAEAFF. The CDR3 region has the DNA TGTGCCAGCAGGTACTTTGGGCAGGGAGGGGACGCTGAAGCTTTCTTT.

The CDR3 reads CASSLVATNTEAFF. The CDR3 DNA follows: TGCGCCAGCAGCTTGGTAGCCACTAACACTGAAGCTTTCTTT. V gene TRBV5-1 combines with J gene TRBJ1-1, with D hard to call. Trimming left V 0 bases short and J 2 bases short, with 8 bases between. From germline, CDR1 is SGHRS and CDR2 YFSETQ. The CDR3 length is 14 residues. The full variable domain, in which reference TRBV5-1 and TRBJ1-1 provide the parts outside the CDR3, is KAGVTQTPRYLIKTRGQQVTLSCSPISGHRSVSWYQQTPGQGLQFLFEYFSETQRNKGNFPGRFSGRQFSNSRSEMNVSTLELGDSALYLCASSLVATNTEAFFGQGTRLTVV.

This rearrangement joins TRBV4-1 to TRBJ1-5; D not certain. Germline-derived CDR1 and CDR2 are MGHRA and YSYEKL. CDR3 length: 15 residues. The V gene lost 0 bases and the J gene lost 2 bases, with 8 bases spanning the gap. CDR3 sequence (DNA): TGCGCCAGCAGCCAAGATATGGGAGGCAATCAGCCCCAGCATTTT. It codes for CASSQDMGGNQPQHF.

This sequence joins TRBV15 and TRBJ2-7; possible D gene TRBD1, 6 bases. The CDR3 runs to 13 residues. V lost 0 bases to trimming and J lost 6 bases, with 9 bases between them. Germline V gives CDR1 LNHNV, CDR2 YYDKDF (reference sequence). The CDR3 region has the DNA TGTGCCACCAGCAGAGATAAAGGGGGCGAGCAGTACTTC. As protein: CATSRDKGGEQYF.

This clone was counted a few times. This sequence joins TRBV6-5 and TRBJ1-5; 7 nucleotides line up with TRBD1. With V trimmed by 6 bases and J by 6 bases, 5 bases remained unmatched. The CDR3 is 13 amino acids. The V gene's germline CDR1 is MNHEY and CDR2 SVGAGI. The CDR3 loop reads CASSAGGSQPQHF. The CDR3, as DNA: TGTGCCAGCAGCGCAGGGGGGAGTCAGCCCCAGCATTTT.

In its sample, this clone was seen a few times. One junction end disagrees with the germline gene, perhaps due to a read error. V and J are TRBV4-1 and TRBJ1-6, with unresolved D. Germline V gives CDR1 MGHRA, CDR2 YSYEKL. The CDR3 has 13 residues. CDR3 DNA: TGCGCCAGCAGCCAAGACAGTAATTCCCCCCTCCCCTTT. This codes for CASSQDSNSPLPF.

This sequence joins TRBV10-1 and TRBJ2-1; 9 bases fit TRBD2. Germline-derived CDR1 and CDR2 are WNHNN and SYGVQD (reference sequence). The CDR3 contains 17 residues. Germline trimming cut 2 bases from V and 2 bases from J; bases unmatched to any gene: 7. The CDR3 region is CASSEVAGGLPYNEQFF. The CDR3 DNA follows: TGCGCCAGCAGTGAGGTGGCGGGGGGGCTTCCCTACAATGAGCAGTTCTTC.

V usage is TRBV5-4 and J usage is TRBJ2-3; TRBD2 might be the D (7 bases). Germline V CDR1 and CDR2: SGHNT, YYREEE (reference sequence). Trimming cost V 0 bases and J 0 bases, with 11 bases left between them. The CDR3 length is 16 residues. The CDR3 sequence is CASSLEGGGSTDTQYF. The CDR3 region has the DNA TGTGCCAGCAGCTTGGAGGGAGGGGGGAGCACAGATACGCAGTATTTT.

The rearrangement joins TRBV28 to TRBJ1-1; D unclear. Per the germline V gene, CDR1 is MDHEN and CDR2 is SYDVKM. CDR3 length: 14 amino acids. Trimming took off 6 bases at V and 5 bases at J, with 16 bases between the two ends. This CDR3 reads CASSPGYERTEAFF. CDR3 DNA: TGTGCCAGCAGCCCTGGGTATGAGCGGACTGAAGCTTTCTTT. Variable domain in full (rest from reference TRBV28 and TRBJ1-1): DVKVTQSSRYLVKRTGEKVFLECVQDMDHENMFWYRQDPGLGLRLIYFSYDVKMKEKGDIPEGYSVSREKKERFSLILESASTNQTSMYLCASSPGYERTEAFFGQGTRLTVV.

Only a few counts were recorded for this clone. The chain recombines TRBV7-2 with TRBJ2-7; weak D call: TRBD1 (6 bases). V gave up 3 bases and J gave up 3 bases, with 9 bases separating them. The CDR3 consists of 13 residues. CDR1 is SGHTA, CDR2 FQGNSA, per germline. The CDR3 DNA sequence: TGTGCCAGCAGCTTTGGGGGACACTACGAGCAGTACTTC. This translates into CASSFGGHYEQYF.

This clone was observed a handful of times. This chain uses TRBV7-8 with TRBJ2-5; no reliable D call. This CDR3 comprises 11 residues. The germline V and J ends were trimmed by 6 bases and 1 base, with 3 bases remaining between them. The germline V gene encodes CDR1 SGHVS and CDR2 FQNEAQ. DNA of the CDR3: TGTGCCAGCAGACTCCAAGAGACCCAGTACTTC. It encodes CASRLQETQYF.